The 14 T cell receptor beta chains presented below share a single source sample, sequenced in a study of cytomegalovirus exposure and HLA in healthy donors. With 60 Vbeta and 13 Jbeta primers, the PCR was carried out. Profiling relied on immunoSEQ multiplex PCR, and the TCRdb table lists in-frame clones only, not all of them. The data contain roughly 68,000 clones, around 75% of them singletons. The sample consisted of PBMCs. Receptors originate from a woman aged 30 to 39 in good health and CMV-seropositive.

The CDR3 coding sequence is TGTGCCAGCAGCTTAGGCCCCCAGGGGACCGGGGAGCTGTTTTTT. It codes for CASSLGPQGTGELFF. The chain couples TRBV7-3 to TRBJ2-2; D perhaps matches TRBD1 (6 bases). This CDR3 spans 15 amino acids. Germline CDR1 and CDR2: SGHTA and FQGTGA. Trimming took 2 bases from V and 5 from J, leaving 12 bases between them.

This chain connects TRBV9 to TRBJ2-1; 12 bases align to TRBD2. Trimming at V came to 4 bases and at J to 6 bases, leaving 5 bases not matched to a gene. In germline, CDR1 is SGDLS, CDR2 YYNGEE. The CDR3 runs 15 residues. This CDR3 is CASSPGLAGTNEQFF. The CDR3 DNA is TGTGCCAGCAGCCCCGGACTAGCGGGAACCAATGAGCAGTTCTTC.

V is TRBV5-6 and J is TRBJ1-2; TRBD1 is a possible D gene (5 bases). The CDR3 spans 18 residues. Per germline, CDR1 SGHDT and CDR2 YYEEEE. V lost 0 bases to trimming and J lost 0 bases, with 18 bases between them. CDR3 nucleotide sequence: TGTGCCAGCAGCTTGGTAGGGGCGCCAGGGTTTGCTAACTATGGCTACACCTTC. Its protein is CASSLVGAPGFANYGYTF.

This chain joins TRBV7-6 and TRBJ2-2, with 8 nucleotides matching TRBD1. CDR1 SGHVS and CDR2 FNYEAQ come from the germline V gene. The CDR3 has 16 residues. V was clipped by 5 bases and J by 1 base; unmatched bases: 6. Here the CDR3 reads CASSTQGVKNTGELFF. Written as DNA, the CDR3 is TGTGCCAGCAGCACACAGGGGGTCAAGAACACCGGGGAGCTGTTTTTT.

J is TRBJ2-1 and V is TRBV29-1; 7 bases match TRBD2. CDR1 is SQVTM, CDR2 ANQGSEA, per germline. Trimming at V came to 6 bases and at J to 8 bases, leaving 16 bases not matched to a gene. CDR3 length: 15 amino acids. The CDR3 sequence: CSVLGREMIVDEQFF. Here the CDR3 DNA reads TGCAGCGTGCTCGGGCGGGAGATGATTGTGGATGAGCAGTTCTTC.

V and J are TRBV18 and TRBJ2-5; no reliable D call. CDR1 is KGHSH, CDR2 LQKENI, per germline. This CDR3 region has 12 residues. Between the trimmed V and J ends, which lost 5 bases and 2 bases, there was a span of 6 bases. CDR3 coding DNA: TGTGCCAGCTCATCTTTACAAGAGACCCAGTACTTC. It is translated as CASSSLQETQYF.

The CDR3 sequence is CASSLSTVNTEAFF. CDR3 DNA sequence: TGTGCCAGCAGCTTGTCTACCGTGAACACTGAAGCTTTCTTT. The chain uses TRBV7-9 and TRBJ1-1; D gene uncertain. V lost 3 bases to trimming and J lost 0 bases, with 8 bases between them. The CDR3 loop spans 14 amino acids. Germline-derived CDR1 and CDR2 are SEHNR and FQNEAQ (reference sequence).

This clone was detected a few times. Other nucleotide sequences in the sample specify the same CDR3. The chain has TRBV7-2 and TRBJ2-1, with TRBD1 matching over 9 bases. The germline V gene has CDR1 SGHTA and CDR2 FQGNSA. This CDR3 is 15 amino acids long. J gave up 4 bases and V 3 bases, and 4 bases lay outside the gene matches. CDR3: CASSLGTGPYNEQFF. CDR3 DNA: TGTGCCAGCAGCTTGGGGACAGGGCCTTACAATGAGCAGTTCTTC.

A single count supports this clone. The chain couples TRBV28 to TRBJ1-3; D unresolved. The V end was cut by 2 bases, the J end by 0 bases, with 11 bases between. Germline V gene sequence: CDR1 MDHEN, CDR2 SYDVKM. This CDR3 has 16 residues. The CDR3 coding sequence is TGTGCCAGCAGTTTAAGGTGGGCCGACTCTGGAAACACCATATATTTT. It codes for CASSLRWADSGNTIYF.

This chain joins TRBV27 and TRBJ2-7; TRBD2 agrees at 7 bases. V was pared by 3 bases and J by 3 bases, with 11 bases of the junction left unmatched. The CDR3 has 16 amino acids. Looked up from germline, CDR1 is MNHEY and CDR2 is SMNVEV (reference sequence). CDR3 bases: TGTGCCAGCAGTTTCGATTCGTCTAGCGGAGTCTACGAGCAGTACTTC. It encodes CASSFDSSSGVYEQYF.

This clone was recorded a few times. This chain links TRBV28 with TRBJ2-3; 10 bases match TRBD1. The V gene's germline CDR1 is MDHEN and CDR2 SYDVKM. Trimming at V came to 7 bases and at J to 3 bases, leaving 7 bases not matched to a gene. The CDR3 sequence is 15 residues long. The CDR3 bases are TGTGCCAGCAAACTGGACAGGGGGTTAACAGATACGCAGTATTTT. Translation: CASKLDRGLTDTQYF. The whole variable domain, remainder taken from reference TRBV28 and TRBJ2-3, is DVKVTQSSRYLVKRTGEKVFLECVQDMDHENMFWYRQDPGLGLRLIYFSYDVKMKEKGDIPEGYSVSREKKERFSLILESASTNQTSMYLCASKLDRGLTDTQYFGPGTRLTVL.

CDR3 sequence reads: CATSRDPGTGEEQYF. CDR3 DNA sequence: TGTGCCACCAGCAGAGACCCGGGGACAGGGGAAGAGCAGTACTTC. This sequence joins TRBV15 and TRBJ2-7, with 10 bases aligning to TRBD1. In germline, CDR1 is LNHNV, CDR2 YYDKDF (reference sequence). The V segment lost 0 bases and the J segment 7 bases; nucleotides outside the gene matches: 6. This CDR3 is 15 amino acids long.

The chain is built from TRBV6-5 and TRBJ2-2; D might be TRBD2 (5 bases). The CDR3 is 15 amino acids. Trimming removed 4 bases from V and 3 bases from J, with 12 bases in between. CDR1 and CDR2 (germline): MNHEY, SVGAGI. CDR3 protein: CASSSPGSHTGELFF. The CDR3 DNA is TGTGCCAGCAGTTCTCCGGGATCCCACACCGGGGAGCTGTTTTTT.

This sequence joins TRBV7-6 and TRBJ2-7; 10 nucleotides agree with TRBD2. Germline V gives CDR1 SGHVS, CDR2 FNYEAQ. The V gene end was trimmed by 0 bases and the J gene end by 3 bases; junction bases not matched to a gene: 8. This CDR3 is built from 17 residues. Written as DNA, the CDR3 is TGTGCCAGCAGCTTAGCTTTTGTCGGGACTAGCGACTACGAGCAGTACTTC. The encoded protein is CASSLAFVGTSDYEQYF.